The 5 T cell receptor beta chains below were found in one sample sequenced in a study of OX40 agonist ivuxolimab in advanced cancers. Generated by immunoSEQ multiplex PCR, the TCRdb table keeps only in-frame clones and is missing some. The data hold some 110,000 clones, with about nine tenths observed a single time. Sequencing was performed on CD4+ or CD8+ T cells sorted from blood, taken in a trial of the OX40 agonist ivuxolimab. Source of these receptors: an adult with an advanced solid tumor such as melanoma, head and neck, liver or kidney cancer.

The gene calls are TRBV7-8 and TRBJ1-6, with D possibly TRBD1 on 5 matching bases. With 1 base removed from V and 7 bases from J, the gap between germline ends came to 14 bases. This CDR3 is built from 16 residues. CDR1 and CDR2 from the germline V gene are SGHVS and FQNEAQ. The CDR3 loop is CASSLDRQISNSPLHF. CDR3 nucleotide sequence: TGTGCCAGCAGCTTAGATAGACAGATATCCAATTCACCCCTCCACTTT.

The CDR3 bases are TGTGCCAGCAGCTTAGCGGGACTAGAAGGAGATACGCAGTATTTT. It codes for CASSLAGLEGDTQYF. This chain links TRBV7-6 with TRBJ2-3; 8 bases align to TRBD2. This CDR3 is 15 amino acids long. The ends lost 0 bases at V and 5 bases at J; junction bases unmatched: 4. CDR1 and CDR2 from the germline V gene are SGHVS and FNYEAQ.

This chain joins TRBV11-1 and TRBJ1-5, with 7 bases identical to TRBD1. The CDR3 length is 14 residues. The J segment lost 4 bases and the V segment lost 4 bases, leaving 4 bases of the junction unmatched. Germline V gene data show CDR1 as SGHAT and CDR2 as FQDESV (reference sequence). Written as DNA, the CDR3 is TGTGCCAGCAGCTGGGGACAGTTAAATCAGCCCCAGCATTTT. This gives the protein CASSWGQLNQPQHF.

The rearrangement uses TRBV28 and TRBJ2-7; 10 bases agree with TRBD1. The CDR3 consists of 14 residues. CDR1 is MDHEN, CDR2 SYDVKM, per germline. V lost 5 bases to trimming and J lost 3 bases; unmatched junction nucleotides: 4. This chain's CDR3 is CASSGRDRGYEQYF. CDR3 DNA: TGTGCCAGCAGTGGGCGGGACAGGGGCTACGAGCAGTACTTC.

The chain couples TRBV19 to TRBJ1-5; tentative D call: TRBD1 (6 bases). CDR1 and CDR2 (germline): LNHDA, SQIVND (reference sequence). V dropped 5 bases and J dropped 0 bases, with 11 bases sitting between them. The CDR3 sequence is 15 residues long. This CDR3 is CASSLTGSSNQPQHF. The CDR3 coding sequence is TGTGCCAGTAGTCTAACAGGGTCTAGCAATCAGCCCCAGCATTTT.